Listed below are T cell receptor beta chains from one sample, sequenced in a study of T cells after yellow fever vaccination. One entry per CDR3 protein results from TCRdb running MiXCR on the 5' RACE reads. The repertoire holds 350,000 to 450,000 distinct CDR3 sequences, with roughly a sixth as singletons. Source: PBMCs, taken before the yellow fever booster vaccination. The receptors stem from a man aged 18 to 29 who received the YFV17D yellow fever vaccine. The CDR3 runs from the conserved cysteine through the conserved F or W. Fields, in order: clone size, D gene, V gene, J gene, CDR3 DNA, CDR3 protein. The D gene is left open where the match is weak. Rows may omit the clone size; those that give it use once, few, many or a size class.

.	.	TRBV6-5	TRBJ2-2	TGTGCCAGCAGTTACTCCACAGGGAGCACCGGGGAGCTGTTTTTT	CASSYSTGSTGELFF
few	.	TRBV7-9	TRBJ2-5	TGTGCCAGCAGCTCCTGGGTACAAGAGACCCAGTACTTC	CASSSWVQETQYF
few	TRBD2	TRBV9	TRBJ2-5	TGTGCCAGCAGCCCCGGAGTAGCGCGGGGGGGCTCGGAGACCCAGTACTTC	CASSPGVARGGSETQYF
.	.	TRBV6-5	TRBJ1-3	TGTGCCAGTCATTGGGCAGCTGGAAACACCATATATTTT	CASHWAAGNTIYF
.	.	TRBV4-1	TRBJ1-4	TGCGCCAGCAGCCAACTCTGGGGGTGGGTACGGGAAAAACTGTTTTTT	CASSQLWGWVREKLFF
.	.	TRBV5-1	TRBJ1-5	TGCGCCAGCAGGCACAGGGAGGGGCAGCCCCAGCATTTT	CASRHREGQPQHF
.	.	TRBV20-1	TRBJ2-4	TGCAGTGCTGGCGGGTGGACGAAAAACATTCAGTACTTC	CSAGGWTKNIQYF
few	.	TRBV7-9	TRBJ2-3	TGTGCCAGCAGCTTAGGACAGGCCCGCACAGATACGCAGTATTTT	CASSLGQARTDTQYF
.	TRBD1	TRBV6-1	TRBJ1-2	TGTGCCAGCAGAGTTCCAGGGGGCGATGGCTACACCTTC	CASRVPGGDGYTF
.	.	TRBV7-8	TRBJ2-5	TGTGCCAGCAGCCCCTCCCCGCGAGCGGTGCCTTTTACCCAGTACTTC	CASSPSPRAVPFTQYF
.	.	TRBV5-6	TRBJ2-3	TGTGCCAGCAGCCATACTGACACTGGGGGAGATACGCAGTATTTT	CASSHTDTGGDTQYF
few	TRBD1	TRBV20-1	TRBJ2-5	TGCAGTTGTACAGGGGGCGCCGAGACCCAGTACTTC	CSCTGGAETQYF
few	.	TRBV4-1	TRBJ1-1	TGCGCCAGCAGCCAGGGGGCCGGGAATAGAGTCCCTGAAGCTTTCTTT	CASSQGAGNRVPEAFF
few	.	TRBV6-6	TRBJ1-1	TGTGCCAGCAGTTATACAGGGCGGGCTGAAGCTTTCTTT	CASSYTGRAEAFF
.	TRBD1	TRBV7-2	TRBJ1-2	TGTGCCAGCAGCCCGGACAGGGTAGGTGGCTACACCTTC	CASSPDRVGGYTF
.	TRBD1	TRBV9	TRBJ2-5	TGTGCCAGCAGCGTAAAATTTGGGAAAGGGGACAGCCAAGAGACCCAGTACTTC	CASSVKFGKGDSQETQYF
.	.	TRBV29-1	TRBJ1-1	TGCAGCGTAGCTTACACAGGGAATAGAGGCACTGAAGCTTTCTTT	CSVAYTGNRGTEAFF
.	TRBD1	TRBV12-3/TRBV12-4	TRBJ1-2	TGTGCCAGCAGTCAAGGGACAGGGGGTCAAGGCTACACCTTC	CASSQGTGGQGYTF
few	.	TRBV3-1	TRBJ2-7	TGTGCCAGCAGCCCCTTCCCTTCCTACGAGCAGTACTTC	CASSPFPSYEQYF
.	.	TRBV27	TRBJ1-6	TGTGCCAGCAGTTCCTTCCTCGGGGTTTCACCCCTCCACTTT	CASSSFLGVSPLHF
.	TRBD1	TRBV7-2	TRBJ2-2	TGTGCCAGCAGCACCGGACAGGCCACCGGGGTGCTGTTTTTT	CASSTGQATGVLFF
.	TRBD1	TRBV4-3	TRBJ2-7	TGCGCCAGCAGCCAGTCCGGGACAGGGGGCCAAGAGCAGTACTTC	CASSQSGTGGQEQYF
.	.	TRBV11-2	TRBJ2-5	TGTGCCAGCAGCTTAGAGGCGGGCTATAGGGAGACCCAGTACTTC	CASSLEAGYRETQYF
few	.	TRBV9	TRBJ1-6	TGTGCCAGCAGCTCCCACACCAGGGGATCACCCCTCCACTTT	CASSSHTRGSPLHF
many	TRBD1	TRBV29-1	TRBJ2-2	TGCAGCGTTGGCACCGGGACAGGGACCACCGGGGAGCTGTTTTTT	CSVGTGTGTTGELFF
.	.	TRBV20-1	TRBJ2-5	TGCAGTGCTAGAGGGGACACCCAAGAGACCCAGTACTTC	CSARGDTQETQYF
.	.	TRBV20-1	TRBJ1-6	TGCAGTGCTAGCGGGGGCAGGGTTGCTAATTCACCCCTCCACTTT	CSASGGRVANSPLHF
.	TRBD1	TRBV5-1	TRBJ2-7	TGCGCCAGCAGCTTAACAGGGGGGTTCTACGAGCAGTACTTC	CASSLTGGFYEQYF
.	.	TRBV4-2	TRBJ1-1	TGTGCCAGCAGCCAAGACCATCGGTATACCACTGAAGCTTTCTTT	CASSQDHRYTTEAFF
.	TRBD1	TRBV12-3/TRBV12-4	TRBJ1-2	TGTGCCAGCAGGGATCGGACAGGGGGCTCTGGCTACACCTTC	CASRDRTGGSGYTF